Shown below are 11 T cell receptor beta chains from a single sample sequenced in a study of blood T cell repertoires in COVID-19. Sequenced by immunoSEQ multiplex PCR; TCRdb stores in-frame clones only, minus some. The table records over 250,000 clones, 85% to 90% of them present only once. Material: peripheral blood. The origin of the receptors is a woman in her forties or fifties with COVID-19, enrolled during active disease.

The chain employs TRBV24-1 and TRBJ2-5, with TRBD1 matching over 7 bases. Trimming at V came to 4 bases and at J to 5 bases, leaving 12 bases not matched to a gene. Germline values: CDR1 KGHDR, CDR2 SFDVKD. The CDR3 has 16 residues. Here the CDR3 reads CATSDSRNRGTETQYF. As DNA, the CDR3 is TGTGCCACCAGTGACTCCAGAAACAGGGGAACGGAGACCCAGTACTTC.

The chain couples TRBV7-8 to TRBJ1-1; D possibly corresponds to TRBD1 (6 bases). The CDR3 is 14 residues long. CDR1 and CDR2 (germline): SGHVS, FQNEAQ. V was trimmed by 3 bases and J by 0 bases, leaving 8 bases between them. The CDR3 region is CASSLGHLNTEAFF. CDR3 nucleotide sequence: TGTGCCAGCAGCTTGGGACATCTGAACACTGAAGCTTTCTTT.

This clone was counted once. The CDR3 DNA reads TGTGCCATCAGTTTTAATTCGGGTGAAAAACTGTTTTTT. This codes for CAISFNSGEKLFF. The chain uses TRBV10-3 and TRBJ1-4; no firm D call. This CDR3 region has 13 residues. Between the trimmed V and J ends, which lost 5 bases and 7 bases, there was a span of 11 bases. Germline CDR1 and CDR2: ENHRY and SYGVKD.

V gene TRBV7-9 combines with J gene TRBJ1-4; no clear D. Germline V gives CDR1 SEHNR, CDR2 FQNEAQ (reference sequence). This CDR3 is built from 14 residues. The V and J ends lost 1 base and 8 bases respectively, with 11 bases between them. CDR3: CASSLGGGIEKLFF. CDR3 nucleotides: TGTGCCAGCAGCTTAGGCGGAGGGATAGAAAAACTGTTTTTT.

The V and J genes are TRBV24-1 and TRBJ2-3, with D possibly being TRBD2 (6 bases). Germline lookup yields CDR1 KGHDR and CDR2 SFDVKD. V was shortened by 5 bases and J by 2 bases, with 10 bases between the two germline ends. This CDR3 is 14 amino acids long. The CDR3 DNA sequence: TGTGCCACCAGTGCCGGGGGTTACACAGATACGCAGTATTTT. This encodes CATSAGGYTDTQYF.

The chain employs TRBV4-1 and TRBJ2-1; 11 nucleotides match TRBD2. Germline V gives CDR1 MGHRA, CDR2 YSYEKL. The CDR3 is 15 amino acids. V lost 1 base to trimming and J lost 6 bases; unmatched junction nucleotides: 2. The CDR3 region is CASSQGTSGLNEQFF. In DNA form, the CDR3 reads TGCGCCAGCAGCCAAGGGACTAGCGGGCTCAATGAGCAGTTCTTC.

The chain links TRBV30 to TRBJ2-3, with 7 nucleotides matching TRBD2. This CDR3 comprises 15 residues. Looked up from germline, CDR1 is GTSNPN and CDR2 is SVGIG (reference sequence). The J segment lost 2 bases and the V segment lost 0 bases, leaving 5 bases of the junction unmatched. The CDR3 nucleotides are TGTGCCTGGAGTGTAGCGGGATCAAACACAGATACGCAGTATTTT. Translation gives CAWSVAGSNTDTQYF. Together with reference TRBV30 and TRBJ2-3, the CDR3 gives the full variable domain: SQTIHQWPATLVQPVGSPLSLECTVEGTSNPNLYWYRQAAGRGLQLLFYSVGIGQISSEVPQNLSASRPQDRQFILSSKKLLLSDSGFYLCAWSVAGSNTDTQYFGPGTRLTVL.

Concerning this clone itself: Different DNA sequences within this sample yield the same CDR3. The V and J genes are TRBV5-1 and TRBJ2-5, with TRBD2 matching 12 bases. J was trimmed by 3 bases and V by 2 bases; bases with no gene match: 2. This CDR3 is 15 amino acids long. Germline values: CDR1 SGHRS, CDR2 YFSETQ. The CDR3 region is CASSFRLAGEETQYF. CDR3 nucleotides: TGCGCCAGCAGCTTCCGACTAGCGGGAGAAGAGACCCAGTACTTC.

The chain couples TRBV30 to TRBJ1-1, with D perhaps TRBD1 (5 bases). Trimming left V 7 bases short and J 1 base short, with 22 bases between. CDR1 is GTSNPN and CDR2 is SVGIG in the germline V gene (reference sequence). CDR3 length: 16 amino acids. CDR3 DNA sequence: TGTGCCTTTAAACAAGGGGTCACCAGGGCGAACACTGAAGCTTTCTTT. It specifies CAFKQGVTRANTEAFF.

The rearrangement uses TRBV5-1 and TRBJ2-7, with 10 bases lining up with TRBD1. From germline, CDR1 is SGHRS and CDR2 YFSETQ. The CDR3 sequence is 15 residues long. After removal of 6 bases from V and 2 bases from J, the junction contained 8 bases not matched to a gene. The CDR3 here is CASTRGGQGPYEQYF. In DNA, the CDR3 is TGCGCCAGCACCCGAGGGGGACAGGGGCCCTACGAGCAGTACTTC.

This rearrangement joins TRBV6-5 to TRBJ1-2, with 8 bases lining up with TRBD1. The CDR3 is made up of 14 amino acids. J lost 8 bases, V lost 7 bases, and 12 bases had no gene match. Germline CDR1 and CDR2: MNHEY and SVGAGI. This chain's CDR3 is CASNPSQGAGGYTF. The DNA of the CDR3 is TGTGCCAGCAATCCATCTCAGGGGGCTGGGGGCTACACCTTC.